This T cell receptor beta chain was identified in a study of blood T cell repertoires in COVID-19. As for the study in general: Whether acute or convalescent, the COVID-19 samples came from the United States, Italy and Spain. Sources were T cells, B-cell-depleted T cells, or PBMCs; the material itself was cDNA or gDNA.

Original processing methods: Estimated nucleated cell counts came from reference gene primer amplification. Only in-frame clones appear in the TCRdb table, and some are missing; sequencing was by immunoSEQ multiplex PCR. The V and J calls and clone size come from that table; D and trimming were worked out from the DNA. The table records 210,000 or so clones, less than 85% of them present only once. This clone was counted a few times. Material for sequencing was peripheral blood. The TCR originated in a man aged 50-60 years who had recovered from COVID-19.

CDR3 DNA: TGCGCCAGCAGCTACACCGGAGTGCCCGGGGAGCTGTTTTTT. This sequence encodes CASSYTGVPGELFF. This chain connects TRBV5-1 to TRBJ2-2; D unresolved. Germline CDR1 reads SGHRS; CDR2 reads YFSETQ. Trimming shortened V by 3 bases and J by 6 bases, and 12 bases separated the two germline ends. There are 14 residues in the CDR3.